This T cell receptor (beta chain) comes out of a study of CD8 T cells in Susac syndrome. cDNA came from around 0.5 to 1 ug RNA primed by random hexamers. MiXCR, run by TCRdb on the immunoSEQ multiplex PCR reads, gives a single entry per CDR3 protein. The table shows approximately 190,000 distinct CDR3 sequences, with approximately 95% occurring only once. Regarding the study as a whole: The study recognized that the number of individuals in its TCR sequencing and HLA analysis was relatively small.

The CDR3 has 13 amino acids. V dropped 7 bases and J dropped 4 bases, with 17 bases sitting between them. Germline assignment: CDR1 GTSNPN and CDR2 SVGIG (reference sequence). To note about this clonotype: Antigen: not known.

This TCR derives from a human donor with Susac syndrome. The material sequenced was CD8+ T cells from PBMCs. The gene calls are TRBV30 and TRBJ2-7; D tentatively fits TRBD1 or TRBD2 (6 bases each). The CDR3 DNA reads TGTGCCTTGAGGGGGACGGGGAGGTACGAGCAGTACTTC. Residues: CALRGTGRYEQYF.